This T cell receptor beta chain was profiled in a study of T-cell reconstitution after alpha-beta-depleted transplantation in children. This clonotype has more than one count but fewer than ten. The CDR3 is 17 amino acids. Germline trimming cut 7 bases from V and 4 bases from J; bases unmatched to any gene: 14. This sample's TCRbeta library carried unique molecular identifier barcodes. TCRdb re-called the PCR reads with MiXCR, one entry per CDR3 protein. The data hold fewer than 700,000 distinct CDR3 sequences, with over 10% observed a single time. The sample consisted of PBMCs, mostly from graft donor cells, taken 360 days after TCRalphabeta/CD19-depleted stem cell transplant. The sequence came from a male patient between 10 and 17 years old who had a stem cell transplant for acute myeloid leukemia, so the T cells may come from the graft donor. The chain joins TRBV12-3 or TRBV12-4 to TRBJ2-2; TRBD2 aligns across 8 bases. As DNA, the CDR3 is TGTGCCAGCACCCTAGTCCCGGGACTAGGATCCACCGGGGAGCTGTTTTTT. Translating gives CASTLVPGLGSTGELFF.